The 21 T cell receptor beta chains listed next were all sequenced from one sample in a study of blood T cell repertoires in COVID-19. Generated by immunoSEQ multiplex PCR, the TCRdb table keeps only in-frame clones and is missing some. The top ten hold 6.3% of the sample, which has about 94,000 clones, around 81% seen once. Sequencing used peripheral blood. The receptors originated from a man in his sixties with acute or convalescent COVID-19.

This rearrangement joins TRBV9 to TRBJ1-2; 9 bases map to TRBD1. J was trimmed by 7 bases and V by 4 bases; bases with no gene match: 11. CDR1 is SGDLS, CDR2 YYNGEE, per germline. The CDR3 spans 15 residues. This CDR3 reads CASSLRDREPLGYTF. The CDR3 DNA is TGTGCCAGCAGCTTAAGGGACAGGGAGCCTCTTGGCTACACCTTC. The complete variable domain, with remaining parts taken from reference TRBV9 and TRBJ1-2, reads DSGVTQTPKHLITATGQRVTLRCSPRSGDLSVYWYQQSLDQGLQFLIQYYNGEERAKGNILERFSAQQFPDLHSELNLSSLELGDSALYFCASSLRDREPLGYTFGSGTRLTVV.

V is TRBV5-1 and J is TRBJ2-2, with D perhaps matching TRBD1 (5 bases). V was pared by 0 bases and J by 5 bases, with 8 bases between. The CDR3 consists of 14 residues. CDR1 is SGHRS and CDR2 is YFSETQ in the germline V gene. CDR3: CASSLGTRTGELFF. The CDR3 DNA is TGCGCCAGCAGCTTGGGGACAAGAACCGGGGAGCTGTTTTTT.

V usage is TRBV4-1 and J usage is TRBJ1-5; possible D gene TRBD1, 5 bases. V dropped 3 bases and J dropped 5 bases, with 14 bases sitting between them. The CDR3 has 15 amino acids. The germline gives CDR1 MGHRA, CDR2 YSYEKL. CDR3 DNA: TGCGCCAGCAGCCAGAGCCGGGGGGGTGATCAGCCCCAGCATTTT. Translating gives CASSQSRGGDQPQHF.

J is TRBJ2-1 and V is TRBV12-5; the D gene is possibly TRBD2 (5 bases). This CDR3 is built from 16 residues. V gave up 0 bases and J gave up 6 bases, with 15 bases separating them. Germline V gene lookup returns CDR1 LGHNT and CDR2 FRNRAP. The CDR3 is CASGLVRRARGNEQFF. The CDR3 DNA reads TGTGCTAGTGGTTTGGTACGCAGAGCCCGGGGCAATGAGCAGTTCTTC. The full variable domain, its missing parts supplied by reference TRBV12-5 and TRBJ2-1, is DARVTQTPRHKVTEMGQEVTMRCQPILGHNTVFWYRQTMMQGLELLAYFRNRAPLDDSGMPKDRFSAEMPDATLATLKIQPSEPRDSAVYFCASGLVRRARGNEQFFGPGTRLTVL.

The chain has TRBV7-9 and TRBJ1-1, with a tentative D call TRBD1 (5 bases). The V gene lost 5 bases and the J gene lost 1 base, with 17 bases spanning the gap. This CDR3 has 16 amino acids. Germline loops: CDR1 SEHNR, CDR2 FQNEAQ (reference sequence). The CDR3: CASSRKPTETNTEAFF. For the CDR3, the DNA is TGTGCCAGCAGCCGAAAACCGACAGAGACGAACACTGAAGCTTTCTTT.

The gene calls are TRBV3-1 (or the pseudogene TRBV3-2) and TRBJ1-2, with D unclear. The germline V gene encodes CDR1 LGHDT and CDR2 YNNKEL (reference sequence). Trimming stripped 1 base from V and 5 bases from J, with 14 bases between. CDR3 size: 15 residues. Here the CDR3 DNA reads TGTGCCAGCAGCCAAGCCCCTATCGAGAGATATGGCTACACCTTC. Translation: CASSQAPIERYGYTF.

V gene TRBV19 combines with J gene TRBJ1-3; D is possibly TRBD1 (5 bases). Germline CDR1 is LNHDA and CDR2 is SQIVND (reference sequence). The CDR3 contains 14 residues. Trimming stripped 8 bases from V and 4 bases from J, with 15 bases between. The CDR3 loop is CASASTVGGNTIYF. CDR3 nucleotide sequence: TGTGCCAGTGCGTCGACAGTCGGGGGAAACACCATATATTTT. The full variable domain, completed using reference TRBV19 and TRBJ1-3, is DGGITQSPKYLFRKEGQNVTLSCEQNLNHDAMYWYRQDPGQGLRLIYYSQIVNDFQKGDIAEGYSVSREKKESFPLTVTSAQKNPTAFYLCASASTVGGNTIYFGEGSWLTVV.

V gene TRBV9 combines with J gene TRBJ2-2; D is possibly TRBD2 (6 bases). The V and J ends lost 3 bases and 2 bases respectively, with 8 bases between them. The CDR3 totals 14 residues. Germline lookup yields CDR1 SGDLS and CDR2 YYNGEE. The CDR3 sequence: CASSARGNTGELFF. Written as DNA, the CDR3 is TGTGCCAGCAGCGCGCGGGGAAACACCGGGGAGCTGTTTTTT.

CDR3 coding DNA: TGCAGCGTCGACACCACAACTGTACAGGGTACTGGCTACACCTTC. Translated: CSVDTTTVQGTGYTF. The chain recombines TRBV29-1 with TRBJ1-2; a possible D gene is TRBD1 (6 bases). V was clipped by 6 bases and J by 7 bases, with 24 bases between them. The CDR3 loop spans 15 amino acids. In germline, CDR1 is SQVTM, CDR2 ANQGSEA. Using reference TRBV29-1 and TRBJ1-2 for the parts outside the CDR3, the full variable domain is SAVISQKPSRDICQRGTSLTIQCQVDSQVTMMFWYRQQPGQSLTLIATANQGSEATYESGFVIDKFPISRPNLTFSTLTVSNMSPEDSSIYLCSVDTTTVQGTGYTFGSGTRLTVV.

This clone appeared a few times. The chain employs TRBV5-6 and TRBJ2-5; D perhaps matches TRBD1 (5 bases). The CDR3 is made up of 14 amino acids. Trimming cost V 6 bases and J 5 bases, with 17 bases left between them. Germline CDR1 SGHDT, CDR2 YYEEEE. The CDR3 DNA sequence: TGTGCCAGCACCTCACCAGGGCGTGTTGAGACCCAGTACTTC. It yields the protein CASTSPGRVETQYF.

Only one count was recorded for this clone. The chain joins TRBV5-4 to TRBJ1-2; the match to TRBD1 covers 8 bases. CDR1 is SGHNT, CDR2 YYREEE, per germline (reference sequence). V was clipped by 2 bases and J by 7 bases; unmatched bases: 7. The CDR3 runs to 14 residues. CDR3 residues: CASSLGQGLPGYTF. The CDR3 coding sequence is TGTGCCAGCAGCTTAGGACAGGGTCTACCTGGCTACACCTTC.

DNA for the CDR3: TGTGCCAGCTCACCCCCCAGATCGGCCAGGGAACTCCACTTT. Translation: CASSPPRSARELHF. The chain carries TRBV18 and TRBJ1-6; tentative D call: TRBD1 (5 bases). V lost 3 bases, J lost 16 bases, and 19 bases lay in between. Germline lookup yields CDR1 KGHSH and CDR2 LQKENI. This CDR3 is built from 14 residues.

The rearrangement joins TRBV3-1 (or the pseudogene TRBV3-2) to TRBJ1-2; D remains unclear. Germline CDR1 reads LGHDT; CDR2 reads YNNKEL (reference sequence). Trimming cost V 1 base and J 6 bases, with 12 bases left between them. This CDR3 has 14 residues. The CDR3 sequence is CASSQVTRINGYTF. The CDR3 region has the DNA TGTGCCAGCAGCCAAGTGACCAGGATCAATGGCTACACCTTC.

This rearrangement joins TRBV5-1 to TRBJ2-7, with 7 positions matching TRBD2. CDR3 length equals 14 residues. The V segment lost 0 bases and the J segment 2 bases; nucleotides outside the gene matches: 2. The germline gives CDR1 SGHRS, CDR2 YFSETQ. Written as DNA, the CDR3 is TGCGCCAGCAGCTTGGAGCGGGGACCCTACGAGCAGTACTTC. Translating gives CASSLERGPYEQYF.

The chain links TRBV30 to TRBJ2-1, with D possibly being TRBD1 (6 bases). Trimming took off 5 bases at V and 6 bases at J, with 17 bases between the two ends. The CDR3 totals 14 residues. Per germline, CDR1 GTSNPN and CDR2 SVGIG (reference sequence). CDR3 DNA: TGTGCCTGGGTAACAGGGAGAGGGGGCAATGAGCAGTTCTTC. Translating it yields CAWVTGRGGNEQFF. Using reference TRBV30 and TRBJ2-1 for the parts outside the CDR3, the full variable domain is SQTIHQWPATLVQPVGSPLSLECTVEGTSNPNLYWYRQAAGRGLQLLFYSVGIGQISSEVPQNLSASRPQDRQFILSSKKLLLSDSGFYLCAWVTGRGGNEQFFGPGTRLTVL.

The chain couples TRBV25-1 to TRBJ1-6, with 10 bases that match TRBD1. The V gene end was trimmed by 11 bases and the J gene end by 8 bases; junction bases not matched to a gene: 9. Germline CDR1 and CDR2: MGHDK and SYGVNS. This CDR3 contains 14 residues. CDR3 loop: CASSGQGVYSPLHF. CDR3 bases: TGTGCCTCTTCCGGACAGGGGGTTTATTCACCCCTCCACTTT.

CDR3: CASSQDDSGATDNEQFF. The CDR3 DNA reads TGCGCCAGCAGCCAAGATGATAGCGGGGCCACTGACAATGAGCAGTTCTTC. The chain is built from TRBV4-3 and TRBJ2-1, with 8 bases fitting TRBD2. CDR1 is LGHNA and CDR2 is YSLEER in the germline V gene. V dropped 0 bases and J dropped 5; count of bases not matched to a gene: 9. This CDR3 has 17 amino acids.

This chain uses TRBV27 with TRBJ1-2; perhaps TRBD1 as D (5 bases). Trimming took 8 bases from V and 5 from J, leaving 21 bases between them. The CDR3 length is 15 residues. Germline CDR1 MNHEY, CDR2 SMNVEV (reference sequence). CDR3 nucleotides: TGTGCCAGCGGAAGACGTGCGACAGAACGATATGGCTACACCTTC. Its translation: CASGRRATERYGYTF.

The chain carries TRBV15 and TRBJ2-1, with TRBD1 as a possible D gene (6 bases). The length of the CDR3 is 15 residues. V was cut by 0 bases and J by 4 bases, with 10 bases left in between. Germline CDR1 and CDR2: LNHNV and YYDKDF (reference sequence). CDR3 loop: CATSRDMDSYNEQFF. CDR3 DNA: TGTGCCACCAGCAGAGACATGGACAGTTACAATGAGCAGTTCTTC.

The V and J genes are TRBV6-1 and TRBJ2-1, with TRBD2 identical over 11 bases. The length of the CDR3 is 14 residues. V gave up 3 bases and J gave up 8 bases; unmatched junction bases: 3. Germline V gives CDR1 MNHNS, CDR2 SASEGT. The CDR3 here is CASSDSGGADEQFF. CDR3 in DNA: TGTGCCAGCAGTGATAGCGGGGGGGCCGATGAGCAGTTCTTC.

This chain links TRBV2 with TRBJ1-2, with D unclear. V dropped 3 bases and J dropped 4 bases, with 6 bases sitting between them. The germline CDR1 and CDR2 sequences are SNHLY and FYNNEI. CDR3 length equals 12 residues. The CDR3 here is CASSDLGYGYTF. The DNA of the CDR3 is TGTGCCAGCAGTGACCTCGGCTATGGCTACACCTTC.